Described below is a single T cell receptor beta chain sequence and its context. This specimen comes from a study of blood T cell repertoires in COVID-19. At the level of the study: Material from acute and convalescent COVID-19 was sourced from the United States, Italy and Spain. From T cells, B-cell-depleted T cells, or PBMCs came the material, which was cDNA or gDNA.

V was pared by 5 bases and J by 7 bases, with 11 bases of the junction left unmatched. This CDR3 has 15 residues. Looked up from germline, CDR1 is SEHNR and CDR2 is FQNEAQ (reference sequence). Per the authors' pipeline: How many nucleated cells were present was estimated from reference gene primer amplification. Profiling relied on immunoSEQ multiplex PCR, and the TCRdb table lists in-frame clones only, not all of them. V and J calls and clone size are given by that table; D and trimming were obtained from the DNA. This table holds around 110,000 clones, around four fifths found once. The chain carries TRBV7-9 and TRBJ1-5, with TRBD1 matching over 7 bases. The clonotype originates from a man between 25 and 39 years old with acute or convalescent COVID-19. Specimen: peripheral blood. CDR3 nucleotide sequence: TGTGCCAGCAGCAGCTACCGGGACAGCCGCCAGCCCCAGCATTTT. Amino acids: CASSSYRDSRQPQHF.